What follows are 23 T cell receptor beta chains derived from one specimen sequenced in a study of control samples from healthy donors and cancer patients. Sequencing was performed with immunoSEQ multiplex PCR; in TCRdb, only in-frame clones are kept and a portion is missing. The sample includes roughly 170,000 clones, about nine tenths of them seen just once. The sample consisted of blood. Receptors originate from a woman aged 40 to 55 in good health.

This clone was found a few times. This chain connects TRBV3-1 (or the pseudogene TRBV3-2) to TRBJ2-7; 7 nucleotides align to TRBD1. The V segment lost 1 base and the J segment 5 bases; nucleotides outside the gene matches: 5. The CDR3 length is 14 residues. Germline loops: CDR1 LGHDT, CDR2 YNNKEL (reference sequence). CDR3 region: CASSQGYRGHEQYF. The CDR3 nucleotides are TGTGCCAGCAGCCAAGGATACAGGGGACACGAGCAGTACTTC.

V is TRBV15 and J is TRBJ2-3; either TRBD1 or TRBD2 may supply D (6 bases each). V lost 3 bases to trimming and J lost 0 bases, with 10 bases between them. Germline CDR1 reads LNHNV; CDR2 reads YYDKDF (reference sequence). The length of the CDR3 is 15 residues. Here the CDR3 DNA reads TGTGCCACCAGCAGCGGGGGCCCTAGCACAGATACGCAGTATTTT. Its translation: CATSSGGPSTDTQYF.

This clone was found a few times. The chain is built from TRBV25-1 and TRBJ2-3; 9 nucleotides align to TRBD2. CDR1 is MGHDK, CDR2 SYGVNS, per germline. This CDR3 contains 17 residues. The trim removed 0 bases at V and 1 base at J, leaving 5 bases unmatched. CDR3 residues: CASSEYRASGGTDTQYF. Written as DNA, the CDR3 is TGTGCCAGCAGTGAATATAGGGCTAGCGGGGGCACAGATACGCAGTATTTT.

J is TRBJ2-2 and V is TRBV6-1; D perhaps matches TRBD2 (5 bases). V lost 2 bases to trimming and J lost 3 bases, with 13 bases between them. This CDR3 spans 16 amino acids. Germline V gene data show CDR1 as MNHNS and CDR2 as SASEGT. CDR3 amino acids: CASSEFGSGYTGELFF. In DNA, the CDR3 is TGTGCCAGCAGTGAATTTGGGAGCGGCTACACCGGGGAGCTGTTTTTT.

CDR3 protein: CASSIGVPGQGQFF. The CDR3 nucleotides are TGTGCCAGTAGTATAGGTGTCCCGGGACAGGGGCAGTTCTTC. The rearrangement uses TRBV19 and TRBJ2-1; 9 nucleotides align to TRBD1. The V gene end was trimmed by 1 base and the J gene end by 12 bases; junction bases not matched to a gene: 7. CDR1 LNHDA and CDR2 SQIVND come from the germline V gene (reference sequence). This CDR3 is 14 amino acids long. Filled out from reference TRBV19 and TRBJ2-1, the complete variable domain reads DGGITQSPKYLFRKEGQNVTLSCEQNLNHDAMYWYRQDPGQGLRLIYYSQIVNDFQKGDIAEGYSVSREKKESFPLTVTSAQKNPTAFYLCASSIGVPGQGQFFGPGTRLTVL.

The chain uses TRBV7-8 and TRBJ1-1; D is perhaps TRBD1 (6 bases). CDR1 and CDR2 (germline): SGHVS, FQNEAQ. The CDR3 is 14 amino acids. Trimming left V 5 bases short and J 3 bases short, with 13 bases between. The CDR3 bases are TGTGCCAGCAGCCGGAGACAGGTGGACACTGAAGCTTTCTTT. It encodes CASSRRQVDTEAFF.

The chain is built from TRBV5-1 and TRBJ1-6; D not resolved. Trimming took off 0 bases at V and 5 bases at J, with 6 bases between the two ends. The CDR3 sequence is 14 residues long. Germline V CDR1 and CDR2: SGHRS, YFSETQ. The CDR3 loop is CASSLEGNNSPLHF. The CDR3 DNA follows: TGCGCCAGCAGCTTGGAAGGAAATAATTCACCCCTCCACTTT.

The chain carries TRBV3-1 (or the pseudogene TRBV3-2) and TRBJ1-5; D gene unclear. CDR3 size: 15 residues. The germline V and J ends were trimmed by 4 bases and 0 bases, with 10 bases remaining between them. Germline CDR1 LGHDT, CDR2 YNNKEL (reference sequence). The CDR3 sequence: CASSPKTYSNQPQHF. The CDR3 DNA follows: TGTGCCAGCAGCCCTAAGACTTATAGCAATCAGCCCCAGCATTTT.

This rearrangement joins TRBV7-9 to TRBJ2-7, with 11 bases that match TRBD2. In germline, CDR1 is SEHNR, CDR2 FQNEAQ (reference sequence). The CDR3 contains 14 residues. The ends lost 4 bases at V and 5 bases at J; junction bases unmatched: 4. The CDR3 loop reads CASSYSGGADEQYF. CDR3 DNA sequence: TGTGCCAGCAGCTATAGCGGGGGGGCGGACGAGCAGTACTTC.

This chain connects TRBV23-1 to TRBJ2-5; 8 positions match TRBD1. TRBV23-1 is an ORF for which the function is uncertain. This CDR3 contains 14 residues. The V segment lost 8 bases and the J segment 5 bases; nucleotides outside the gene matches: 10. The CDR3 nucleotides read TGCGCCAGCGTGCGGACAGGGTATGGGGAGACCCAGTACTTC. Amino acids: CASVRTGYGETQYF.

The chain couples TRBV10-3 to TRBJ1-2, with D unclear. CDR1 ENHRY and CDR2 SYGVKD come from the germline V gene. The CDR3 has 16 residues. The ends were cut back, 4 bases at V and 5 bases at J, with 20 bases in the middle. The CDR3 reads CAISVKVMSVEYGYTF. DNA of the CDR3: TGTGCCATCAGTGTAAAGGTGATGTCCGTAGAATATGGCTACACCTTC.

V gene TRBV15 combines with J gene TRBJ2-1; D not certain. V was clipped by 0 bases and J by 6 bases, with 9 bases between them. CDR1 LNHNV and CDR2 YYDKDF come from the germline V gene (reference sequence). The CDR3 covers 14 residues. CDR3 region: CATSRDPSSNEQFF. The CDR3 DNA reads as TGTGCCACCAGCAGAGACCCCAGCAGCAATGAGCAGTTCTTC.

The rearrangement links TRBV18 to TRBJ2-7; no definite D call. Germline lookup yields CDR1 KGHSH and CDR2 LQKENI. Trimming took 3 bases from V and 7 from J, leaving 16 bases between them. CDR3 size: 14 residues. CDR3 DNA sequence: TGTGCCAGCTCACCGACAAACCAGTTCTTGGAGCAGTACTTC. Its translation: CASSPTNQFLEQYF.

This chain joins TRBV21-1 and TRBJ2-7; TRBD2 reflects the table's D call only, with no check against the DNA. TRBV21-1 is a pseudogene. This CDR3 is 15 amino acids long. CDR3 in DNA: TGTGCCAGCATTACAGACCACGGGGAATCCTACGAGCAGTACTTC. Translated, it gives CASITDHGESYEQYF.

This sequence joins TRBV7-2 and TRBJ1-1; TRBD1 matches at 7 bases. Germline lookup yields CDR1 SGHTA and CDR2 FQGNSA. The J segment lost 5 bases and the V segment lost 5 bases, leaving 11 bases of the junction unmatched. The CDR3 is made up of 15 amino acids. CDR3 amino acids: CASSARQGGGTEAFF. The CDR3 DNA is TGTGCCAGCAGCGCACGACAGGGAGGGGGAACTGAAGCTTTCTTT.

In DNA, the CDR3 is TGCGCCAGCAGACTCCGGTGGGTCGATGGCTACACCTTC. Residues: CASRLRWVDGYTF. The gene calls are TRBV5-1 and TRBJ1-2; D is unclear. The CDR3 contains 13 residues. The V end was cut by 5 bases, the J end by 6 bases, with 14 bases between. From germline, CDR1 is SGHRS and CDR2 YFSETQ.

J is TRBJ2-2 and V is TRBV15, with 9 bases aligning to TRBD1. The CDR3 is 15 amino acids. V lost 3 bases and J lost 7; bases outside the gene matches: 6. CDR1 LNHNV and CDR2 YYDKDF come from the germline V gene (reference sequence). DNA for the CDR3: TGTGCCACCAGCAGCCCGGGACAGGGAGGCGGGGAGCTGTTTTTT. Translated: CATSSPGQGGGELFF. Full variable domain (rest looked up from reference TRBV15 and TRBJ2-2): DAMVIQNPRYQVTQFGKPVTLSCSQTLNHNVMYWYQQKSSQAPKLLFHYYDKDFNNEADTPDNFQSRRPNTSFCFLDIRSPGLGDTAMYLCATSSPGQGGGELFFGEGSRLTVL.

The chain couples TRBV27 to TRBJ1-5, with D unclear. V lost 3 bases to trimming and J lost 6 bases, with 6 bases between them. This CDR3 has 12 amino acids. Germline V gives CDR1 MNHEY, CDR2 SMNVEV (reference sequence). This CDR3 reads CASSFPGQPQHF. CDR3 coding DNA: TGTGCCAGCAGTTTCCCCGGTCAGCCCCAGCATTTT.

J is TRBJ2-2 and V is TRBV14; 10 bases are shared with TRBD2. This CDR3 comprises 15 residues. Unmatched junction bases numbered 8, after V lost 5 bases and J lost 8 bases. The V gene's germline CDR1 is SGHDN and CDR2 FVKESK. This CDR3 is CASSSLAGARGELFF. The CDR3 nucleotides read TGTGCCAGCAGCTCTCTAGCGGGGGCCCGGGGGGAGCTGTTTTTT.

The V and J genes are TRBV5-1 and TRBJ2-7, with D unresolved. V lost 0 bases, J lost 0 bases, and 16 bases lay in between. The CDR3 extends over 17 amino acids. In germline, CDR1 is SGHRS, CDR2 YFSETQ. In nucleotides, the CDR3 is TGCGCCAGCAGCTTGGATCGGGCAGGTTTGAGCTCCTACGAGCAGTACTTC. Protein sequence: CASSLDRAGLSSYEQYF.

The genes are TRBV6-2 or TRBV6-3 and TRBJ2-3, with D possibly matching TRBD2 (6 bases). CDR3 length: 16 residues. V gave up 5 bases and J gave up 1 base, with 16 bases separating them. Germline lookup yields CDR1 MNHEY and CDR2 SVGEGT. This chain's CDR3 is CASSDPGLLGTDTQYF. The CDR3 DNA reads as TGTGCCAGCAGTGATCCGGGACTGTTGGGCACAGATACGCAGTATTTT.

This chain connects TRBV10-3 to TRBJ1-1; D uncertain. The CDR3 loop spans 13 amino acids. The germline V and J ends were trimmed by 10 bases and 5 bases, with 17 bases remaining between them. Germline V gene lookup returns CDR1 ENHRY and CDR2 SYGVKD. CDR3 DNA: TGTGCCACCCAAGACATCGGAGGGACTGAAGCTTTCTTT. Amino acid sequence: CATQDIGGTEAFF.

The genes are TRBV6-5 and TRBJ1-4; D is possibly TRBD1 (5 bases). CDR3 length: 15 residues. Germline V lookup: CDR1 MNHEY, CDR2 SVGAGI. Trimming cost V 7 bases and J 5 bases, with 17 bases left between them. The CDR3 sequence: CASKGRLKRNEKLFF. The CDR3 nucleotides are TGTGCCAGCAAGGGGCGACTTAAACGGAATGAAAAACTGTTTTTT.